What follows is one T cell receptor (beta chain) and its context. Its antigen is as yet unknown. This sample is drawn from a study of cytomegalovirus exposure and HLA in healthy donors. Study observations and caveats: Presence/absence analyses took donor sequencing depth as roughly uniform.

The PCR contained 60 Vbeta and 13 Jbeta primers. The assay was immunoSEQ multiplex PCR, and TCRdb's table has in-frame clones only and misses some. The table has about 59,000 clones, roughly 75% seen once. The V end was cut by 4 bases, the J end by 2 bases, with 13 bases between. Germline V gives CDR1 SGHDT, CDR2 YYEEEE. This CDR3 is 14 amino acids long. The V and J genes are TRBV5-6 and TRBJ2-7, with D perhaps matching TRBD1 (6 bases). The sample consisted of PBMCs. The sequence was obtained from a young man in good health and CMV-seropositive. The CDR3 sequence is CASSSRDTPYEQYF. The CDR3 DNA follows: TGTGCCAGCAGCAGCCGGGACACCCCCTACGAGCAGTACTTC.